The 12 T cell receptor beta chains reported below all come from one sample, sequenced in a study of CD8 T cells in Susac syndrome. Random hexamers primed reverse transcription of about 0.45 to 1 ug RNA. TCRdb reanalysed the immunoSEQ multiplex PCR reads using MiXCR and keeps one entry per CDR3 protein. The sample holds about 120,000 distinct CDR3 sequences, around 94% seen once. The sample consisted of CD4+ T cells from PBMCs. These receptors all come from a human donor with multiple sclerosis.

This chain links TRBV5-1 with TRBJ2-2; TRBD1 matches 7 bases. V was clipped by 0 bases and J by 4 bases; unmatched bases: 6. This CDR3 has 16 residues. CDR1 and CDR2 from the germline V gene are SGHRS and YFSETQ. As DNA, the CDR3 is TGCGCCAGCAGCTTGGCTTTAACAGGGGTCACCGGGGAGCTGTTTTTT. The encoded protein is CASSLALTGVTGELFF. The full variable domain, in which reference TRBV5-1 and TRBJ2-2 provide the parts outside the CDR3, is KAGVTQTPRYLIKTRGQQVTLSCSPISGHRSVSWYQQTPGQGLQFLFEYFSETQRNKGNFPGRFSGRQFSNSRSEMNVSTLELGDSALYLCASSLALTGVTGELFFGEGSRLTVL.

V gene TRBV28 combines with J gene TRBJ1-4; no firm D call. With 2 bases removed from V and 8 bases from J, the gap between germline ends came to 15 bases. Germline CDR1 MDHEN, CDR2 SYDVKM. CDR3 length: 15 residues. The CDR3 coding sequence is TGTGCCAGCAGTTTAGCTGGGTCGGATGGAGAAAAACTGTTTTTT. Translating gives CASSLAGSDGEKLFF.

The rearrangement links TRBV12-3 or TRBV12-4 to TRBJ1-2; D unresolved. The CDR3 has 13 residues. V was clipped by 5 bases and J by 7 bases, with 14 bases between them. The CDR3 reads CASSRPESGGYTF. As DNA, the CDR3 is TGTGCCAGCAGTCGACCCGAAAGTGGTGGCTACACCTTC.

Written as DNA, the CDR3 is TGCAGTGTTACTCTTCCCCACCTAGCGGGAGTACACGAGCAGTACTTC. Translated: CSVTLPHLAGVHEQYF. This chain joins TRBV20-1 and TRBJ2-7; 10 nucleotides line up with TRBD2. This CDR3 contains 16 residues. Germline trimming cut 7 bases from V and 5 bases from J; bases unmatched to any gene: 17. From germline, CDR1 is DFQATT and CDR2 SNEGSKA (reference sequence).

This chain links TRBV3-1 with TRBJ1-5; D gene uncertain. In germline, CDR1 is LGHDT, CDR2 YNNKEL (reference sequence). This CDR3 comprises 16 residues. V was shortened by 0 bases and J by 3 bases, with 12 bases between the two germline ends. CDR3 amino acids: CASSQEEGGFNQPQHF. The CDR3 DNA reads as TGTGCCAGCAGCCAAGAAGAGGGCGGATTCAATCAGCCCCAGCATTTT.

The chain uses TRBV6-6 and TRBJ2-7; D is ambiguous. This CDR3 comprises 13 residues. From germline, CDR1 is MNHNY and CDR2 SVGAGI (reference sequence). The ends were cut back, 2 bases at V and 8 bases at J, with 13 bases in the middle. This CDR3 is CASSYGESTKQYF. CDR3 coding DNA: TGTGCCAGCAGTTACGGGGAATCCACCAAGCAGTACTTC.

V gene TRBV19 combines with J gene TRBJ1-1, with D uncertain. Germline values: CDR1 LNHDA, CDR2 SQIVND (reference sequence). This CDR3 has 14 residues. V lost 4 bases to trimming and J lost 0 bases, with 9 bases between them. The CDR3 sequence: CASSKGRMNTEAFF. DNA of the CDR3: TGTGCCAGTAGTAAAGGACGGATGAACACTGAAGCTTTCTTT.

The chain recombines TRBV30 with TRBJ2-7; D might be TRBD2 (6 bases). Germline V gene sequence: CDR1 GTSNPN, CDR2 SVGIG (reference sequence). V lost 4 bases to trimming and J lost 6 bases, with 19 bases between them. The CDR3 loop spans 14 amino acids. This CDR3 is CAWIPGTLVGEQYF. The CDR3 DNA reads TGTGCCTGGATCCCTGGGACTCTGGTCGGCGAGCAGTACTTC.

The CDR3 DNA reads TGCGCCAGCAGCTTGAGGGGGGGTAGCACAGATACGCAGTATTTT. Its protein is CASSLRGGSTDTQYF. The chain has TRBV5-1 and TRBJ2-3; a possible D gene is TRBD2 (7 bases). The CDR3 length is 15 residues. Germline V gene lookup returns CDR1 SGHRS and CDR2 YFSETQ. The ends were cut back, 1 base at V and 0 bases at J, with 9 bases in the middle.

V is TRBV6-5 and J is TRBJ2-1, with 7 bases that match TRBD1. CDR1 and CDR2 (germline): MNHEY, SVGAGI. The CDR3 has 16 amino acids. V was pared by 4 bases and J by 5 bases, with 11 bases of the junction left unmatched. The CDR3 DNA reads as TGTGCCAGCAGTTCGCAGGACAGGTGGGACGACAATGAGCAGTTCTTC. Its protein product is CASSSQDRWDDNEQFF.

This chain uses TRBV3-1 with TRBJ2-2, with D unclear. The germline V gene has CDR1 LGHDT and CDR2 YNNKEL (reference sequence). V shed 0 bases and J shed 6 bases, with 8 bases lying between them. There are 14 residues in the CDR3. The DNA for the CDR3 is TGTGCCAGCAGCCAAGAGATAGGTCCCGGGGAGCTGTTTTTT. This sequence encodes CASSQEIGPGELFF.

The gene calls are TRBV30 and TRBJ2-1, with 7 bases lining up with TRBD1. Germline V gene sequence: CDR1 GTSNPN, CDR2 SVGIG (reference sequence). The V gene end was trimmed by 4 bases and the J gene end by 4 bases; junction bases not matched to a gene: 4. The CDR3 runs to 13 residues. The CDR3 DNA is TGTGCCTGGAACAGGGGTCAGTACAATGAGCAGTTCTTC. Protein sequence: CAWNRGQYNEQFF.